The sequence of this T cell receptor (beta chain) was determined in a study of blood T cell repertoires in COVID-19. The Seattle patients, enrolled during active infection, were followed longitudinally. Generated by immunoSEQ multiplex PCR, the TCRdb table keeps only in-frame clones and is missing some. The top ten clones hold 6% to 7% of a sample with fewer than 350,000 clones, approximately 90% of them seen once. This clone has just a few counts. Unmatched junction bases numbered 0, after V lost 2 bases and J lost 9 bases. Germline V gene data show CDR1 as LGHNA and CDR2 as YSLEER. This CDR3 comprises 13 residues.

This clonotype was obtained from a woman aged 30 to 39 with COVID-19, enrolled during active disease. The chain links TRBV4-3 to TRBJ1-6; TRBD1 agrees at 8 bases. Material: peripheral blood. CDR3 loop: CASSQTGGSPLHF. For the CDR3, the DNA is TGCGCCAGCAGCCAAACAGGGGGTTCACCCCTCCACTTT.